One and the same sample provided the 30 T cell receptor beta chains below, sequenced in a study of T cell responses to AZD1222 COVID-19 vaccine. Sequencing was performed with immunoSEQ multiplex PCR; in TCRdb, only in-frame clones are kept and a portion is missing. The data hold 130,000 to 150,000 clones, with approximately 90% observed a single time. This specimen was peripheral blood, taken on day 0 of AZD1222 vaccination. These receptors originate from an adult in good health.

The chain recombines TRBV29-1 with TRBJ2-2; the match to TRBD2 covers 10 bases. The CDR3 is made up of 15 amino acids. The germline V gene has CDR1 SQVTM and CDR2 ANQGSEA. J was trimmed by 1 base and V by 3 bases; bases with no gene match: 2. The CDR3 nucleotides read TGCAGCGTTGAGGTAGCGGGAGGGAACACCGGGGAGCTGTTTTTT. Amino acid sequence: CSVEVAGGNTGELFF.

This clone was detected a few times. This chain joins TRBV9 and TRBJ2-7, with D perhaps being TRBD1 or TRBD2 (6 bases each). Germline V gene data show CDR1 as SGDLS and CDR2 as YYNGEE. V gave up 2 bases and J gave up 0 bases, with 15 bases separating them. This CDR3 region has 16 residues. The CDR3 spells CASSVGDGGLSYEQYF. The CDR3 bases are TGTGCCAGCAGCGTCGGGGACGGGGGCCTCTCCTACGAGCAGTACTTC.

CDR3 nucleotides: TGTGCCAGCAGCCAGAGGACAGCAAATGAAAAACTGTTTTTT. Its translation: CASSQRTANEKLFF. The J gene is TRBJ1-4, the V gene TRBV3-1 (or the pseudogene TRBV3-2); a weak D match, TRBD1 (6 bases). V was clipped by 3 bases and J by 5 bases, with 10 bases between them. CDR1 is LGHDT and CDR2 is YNNKEL in the germline V gene (reference sequence). The CDR3 has 14 amino acids.

The chain combines TRBV7-2 with TRBJ1-5, with TRBD1 matching over 8 bases. V was pared by 6 bases and J by 7 bases, with 5 bases of the junction left unmatched. This CDR3 region has 13 residues. Germline CDR1 SGHTA, CDR2 FQGNSA. The CDR3, as DNA: TGTGCCAGCAGTTACAGGGGGGAACAGCCCCAGCATTTT. This gives the protein CASSYRGEQPQHF.

The sample holds one count of this clone. V usage is TRBV2 and J usage is TRBJ2-3; D call uncertain. Deletions cut 7 bases from V and 0 bases from J, with 5 bases between. There are 12 residues in the CDR3. Germline V gene data show CDR1 as SNHLY and CDR2 as FYNNEI. The CDR3 loop is CASKDSTDTQYF. The CDR3 DNA sequence: TGTGCCAGCAAGGACAGCACAGATACGCAGTATTTT.

The rearrangement uses TRBV28 and TRBJ2-1; 7 bases align to TRBD1. This CDR3 contains 12 residues. V shed 7 bases and J 11 bases; nucleotides not matched to a gene: 8. Germline V CDR1 and CDR2: MDHEN, SYDVKM. Here the CDR3 reads CASTVSDRQQFF. CDR3 sequence (DNA): TGTGCCAGCACAGTTTCGGACAGGCAGCAGTTCTTC.

The chain joins TRBV7-9 to TRBJ2-1, with D maybe TRBD1 (5 bases). V dropped 0 bases and J dropped 5 bases, with 11 bases sitting between them. Germline assignment: CDR1 SEHNR and CDR2 FQNEAQ (reference sequence). The CDR3 has 15 residues. CDR3 coding DNA: TGTGCCAGCAGCTTAGCAGGGGCGAAGGACAATGAGCAGTTCTTC. The encoded protein is CASSLAGAKDNEQFF.

The CDR3 region is CASSPDPSADTQYF. CDR3 nucleotides: TGCGCCAGCAGCCCTGACCCTAGCGCAGATACGCAGTATTTT. The chain joins TRBV5-1 to TRBJ2-3; tentative D call: TRBD2 (6 bases). V dropped 4 bases and J dropped 4 bases, with 13 bases sitting between them. In germline, CDR1 is SGHRS, CDR2 YFSETQ. This CDR3 spans 14 amino acids. Full variable domain (missing parts from reference TRBV5-1 and TRBJ2-3): KAGVTQTPRYLIKTRGQQVTLSCSPISGHRSVSWYQQTPGQGLQFLFEYFSETQRNKGNFPGRFSGRQFSNSRSEMNVSTLELGDSALYLCASSPDPSADTQYFGPGTRLTVL.

The gene calls are TRBV5-4 and TRBJ2-2; D not resolved. Trimming cost V 3 bases and J 6 bases, with 12 bases left between them. The CDR3 length is 14 residues. Looked up from germline, CDR1 is SGHNT and CDR2 is YYREEE (reference sequence). CDR3 in amino acids: CASSYISSSGELFF. The CDR3 DNA follows: TGTGCCAGCAGCTATATATCATCGTCCGGGGAGCTGTTTTTT.

The V and J genes are TRBV7-9 and TRBJ2-3; D is perhaps TRBD1 or TRBD2 (5 bases each). CDR1 and CDR2 (germline): SEHNR, FQNEAQ (reference sequence). This CDR3 region has 15 residues. Trimming left V 4 bases short and J 4 bases short, with 15 bases between. The CDR3 loop is CASSSGTERADTQYF. The CDR3 DNA reads TGTGCCAGCAGCTCCGGGACCGAAAGGGCAGATACGCAGTATTTT.

This chain connects TRBV7-2 to TRBJ2-3; 10 nucleotides agree with TRBD1. Germline V gene sequence: CDR1 SGHTA, CDR2 FQGNSA. V shed 5 bases, J shed 3 bases, and the junction held 5 bases outside the gene matches. The CDR3 has 15 residues. In DNA form, the CDR3 reads TGTGCCAGCAGCGCTGGACAGGGGGGTACAGATACGCAGTATTTT. Protein product: CASSAGQGGTDTQYF.

A few counts support this clone. The chain combines TRBV12-5 with TRBJ1-2; D is possibly TRBD1 (6 bases). The germline V gene encodes CDR1 LGHNT and CDR2 FRNRAP. The CDR3 runs 16 residues. V was pared by 7 bases and J by 6 bases, with 24 bases between. The chain's CDR3 is CASAIGGRVGGNGYTF. In nucleotides, the CDR3 is TGTGCTAGTGCCATTGGCGGCAGGGTAGGGGGTAATGGCTACACCTTC.

V usage is TRBV2 and J usage is TRBJ1-5, with D possibly TRBD1 on 6 matching bases. Germline loops: CDR1 SNHLY, CDR2 FYNNEI. V lost 8 bases and J lost 4, with 15 bases in between. The CDR3 totals 14 residues. The CDR3 DNA is TGTGCCAGCGAGGGGGAGGACAGAAATCAGCCCCAGCATTTT. Its protein product is CASEGEDRNQPQHF.

V is TRBV10-1 and J is TRBJ2-5; D gene uncertain. Trimming left V 5 bases short and J 4 bases short, with 8 bases between. This CDR3 contains 12 residues. Germline CDR1 reads WNHNN; CDR2 reads SYGVQD (reference sequence). The CDR3 spells CASSQNRETQYF. CDR3 sequence (DNA): TGCGCCAGCAGTCAGAACAGAGAGACCCAGTACTTC.

This chain uses TRBV12-3 or TRBV12-4 with TRBJ2-7; 7 bases line up with TRBD1. CDR3 length equals 12 residues. V lost 5 bases to trimming and J lost 3 bases; unmatched junction nucleotides: 1. Here the CDR3 DNA reads TGTGCCAGCAGTAGGGACAGCTACGAGCAGTACTTC. The encoded protein is CASSRDSYEQYF.

The V and J genes are TRBV5-1 and TRBJ2-1, with no clear D. V lost 0 bases and J 12 bases, leaving 13 bases between the germline ends. The CDR3 sequence is 13 residues long. Germline CDR1 SGHRS, CDR2 YFSETQ. The CDR3 DNA is TGCGCCAGCAGCTTGGATACAGTACTCGGGCAGTTCTTC. Residues: CASSLDTVLGQFF.

This clone was detected once. V gene TRBV28 combines with J gene TRBJ2-1; 8 bases map to TRBD2. Germline V gene lookup returns CDR1 MDHEN and CDR2 SYDVKM. Losses at the gene ends were 7 bases for V and 4 bases for J; bases not matched to a gene: 9. This CDR3 is built from 15 residues. The CDR3 protein is CASTRRSGAYNEQFF. In DNA form, the CDR3 reads TGTGCCAGCACCCGGCGTAGCGGGGCTTACAATGAGCAGTTCTTC.

The gene calls are TRBV6-5 and TRBJ2-7; D is perhaps TRBD1 (6 bases). Germline V CDR1 and CDR2: MNHEY, SVGAGI. The CDR3 is 15 amino acids. V was trimmed by 5 bases and J by 4 bases, leaving 18 bases between them. The CDR3: CASSQQGRNDYEQYF. CDR3 DNA sequence: TGTGCCAGCAGTCAACAGGGCCGGAACGATTACGAGCAGTACTTC.

This clone has just one count. This chain uses TRBV28 with TRBJ2-7; possibly TRBD2 for D (5 bases). The germline V gene has CDR1 MDHEN and CDR2 SYDVKM. The CDR3 spans 14 residues. Trimming removed 3 bases from V and 1 base from J, with 10 bases in between. CDR3 in DNA: TGTGCCAGCAGTTTGGACTCGATTTCCTACGAGCAGTACTTC. Protein product: CASSLDSISYEQYF.

The J gene is TRBJ2-7, the V gene TRBV27; 8 bases line up with TRBD1. This CDR3 has 14 amino acids. Germline CDR1 MNHEY, CDR2 SMNVEV (reference sequence). The junction had 7 bases not matched to a gene; V was cut back by 6 bases and J by 3 bases. The CDR3 DNA reads as TGTGCCAGCAGAACCGGGACAGGCTACTACGAGCAGTACTTC. Its translation is CASRTGTGYYEQYF.

The chain links TRBV18 to TRBJ2-7; 8 bases match TRBD1. This CDR3 contains 14 residues. Germline trimming cut 3 bases from V and 5 bases from J; bases unmatched to any gene: 6. The germline CDR1 and CDR2 sequences are KGHSH and LQKENI. DNA for the CDR3: TGTGCCAGCTCACCCTGGGGACAGGCTAACGAGCAGTACTTC. This translates into CASSPWGQANEQYF.

The chain recombines TRBV28 with TRBJ1-1; no firm D call. V lost 3 bases, J lost 0 bases, and 8 bases lay in between. The CDR3 runs to 14 residues. Germline V lookup: CDR1 MDHEN, CDR2 SYDVKM. As DNA, the CDR3 is TGTGCCAGCAGTTTGGGATATATGAACACTGAAGCTTTCTTT. Translated: CASSLGYMNTEAFF.

The chain has TRBV11-3 and TRBJ2-1; 7 positions agree with TRBD1. This CDR3 has 15 residues. V gave up 4 bases and J gave up 3 bases; unmatched junction bases: 6. In germline, CDR1 is SGHNT, CDR2 YENEEA. In nucleotides, the CDR3 is TGTGCCAGCAGCTCAGGGGGACAGAGCTACAATGAGCAGTTCTTC. It translates to CASSSGGQSYNEQFF.

In its sample, this clone was seen once. The chain has TRBV19 and TRBJ1-6; TRBD1 is a possible D gene (6 bases). CDR3 length equals 14 residues. Per the germline V gene, CDR1 is LNHDA and CDR2 is SQIVND (reference sequence). Trimming took 0 bases from V and 15 from J, leaving 15 bases between them. CDR3 amino acids: CASSIDADSPRLHF. Here the CDR3 DNA reads TGTGCCAGTAGTATAGATGCGGACAGCCCACGCCTCCACTTT.

The J gene is TRBJ2-1, the V gene TRBV5-6, with D hard to call. The CDR3 contains 13 residues. Germline V gene data show CDR1 as SGHDT and CDR2 as YYEEEE. Trimming took 6 bases from V and 2 from J, leaving 9 bases between them. CDR3 in DNA: TGTGCCAGCAATCCCAGCGCCTACAATGAGCAGTTCTTC. The encoded protein is CASNPSAYNEQFF.

The chain uses TRBV10-3 and TRBJ2-3, with D possibly being TRBD1 or TRBD2 (5 bases each). CDR1 and CDR2 from the germline V gene are ENHRY and SYGVKD. With 4 bases removed from V and 5 bases from J, the gap between germline ends came to 13 bases. This CDR3 comprises 14 residues. The CDR3 coding sequence is TGTGCCATCAGTGGGACAACCCGGGAAGATACGCAGTATTTT. This encodes CAISGTTREDTQYF.

The chain combines TRBV29-1 with TRBJ2-7; no clear D. Trimming removed 6 bases from V and 2 bases from J, with 14 bases in between. Germline V lookup: CDR1 SQVTM, CDR2 ANQGSEA. The CDR3 length is 13 residues. This chain's CDR3 is CSVLDGETYEQYF. The CDR3 DNA sequence: TGCAGCGTCTTAGATGGGGAAACCTACGAGCAGTACTTC.

The chain combines TRBV7-8 with TRBJ1-2; no clear D gene. This CDR3 spans 14 amino acids. With 1 base removed from V and 5 bases from J, the gap between germline ends came to 11 bases. In germline, CDR1 is SGHVS, CDR2 FQNEAQ. The CDR3 sequence: CASSLGASLYGYTF. As DNA, the CDR3 is TGTGCCAGCAGCTTAGGGGCAAGCCTGTATGGCTACACCTTC.

This chain joins TRBV6-5 and TRBJ1-6; TRBD1 matches 11 bases. The length of the CDR3 is 15 residues. Germline V CDR1 and CDR2: MNHEY, SVGAGI. Trimming cost V 6 bases and J 7 bases; bases outside gene matches: 5. This chain's CDR3 is CASRLGQGENSPLHF. The CDR3 DNA reads TGTGCCAGCAGACTGGGACAGGGGGAAAATTCACCCCTCCACTTT.

The gene calls are TRBV19 and TRBJ1-5; unclear D gene. With 10 bases removed from V and 3 bases from J, the gap between germline ends came to 19 bases. From germline, CDR1 is LNHDA and CDR2 SQIVND (reference sequence). The CDR3 is made up of 15 amino acids. CDR3 nucleotides: TGTGCCACCGTAACCGGGCACGCTTTCAATCAGCCCCAGCATTTT. Amino acids: CATVTGHAFNQPQHF.